These 21 T cell receptor beta chains originate from one sample sequenced in a study of T-cell memory formation after mild COVID-19. TCRdb reprocessed the 5' RACE reads with MiXCR, giving one entry per CDR3 protein. The data contain about 620,000 distinct CDR3 sequences, 18% of them singletons. The sequenced material came from PBMCs or a T cell subset sorted from them (not recorded which). These receptors were taken from an adult woman who had mild COVID-19 (a few samples of this study predate the infection). Cell type and time point are not known.

CDR3 in amino acids: CASSLEGLDEQYF. The CDR3 nucleotides are TGTGCCAGCAGCTTAGAGGGCCTGGACGAGCAGTACTTC. This chain uses TRBV7-2 with TRBJ2-7; unclear D gene. In germline, CDR1 is SGHTA, CDR2 FQGNSA. CDR3 length equals 13 residues. V dropped 1 base and J dropped 5 bases, with 9 bases sitting between them.

The chain couples TRBV6-5 to TRBJ2-5, with TRBD2 matching over 11 bases. The CDR3 consists of 15 residues. The junction had 5 bases not matched to a gene; V was cut back by 3 bases and J by 5 bases. CDR1 MNHEY and CDR2 SVGAGI come from the germline V gene. CDR3 residues: CASSYTSGRRETQYF. CDR3 DNA: TGTGCCAGCAGTTATACTAGCGGGAGAAGGGAGACCCAGTACTTC.

The genes are TRBV20-1 and TRBJ1-5; 7 bases match TRBD1. J lost 3 bases, V lost 1 base, and 9 bases had no gene match. CDR3 length: 16 amino acids. Germline values: CDR1 DFQATT, CDR2 SNEGSKA (reference sequence). The CDR3 protein is CSARVRTTGDNQPQHF. CDR3 bases: TGCAGTGCTAGAGTCAGAACTACAGGGGACAATCAGCCCCAGCATTTT.

This clonotype came up many times. The chain carries TRBV3-1 and TRBJ2-2; the match to TRBD1 covers 7 bases. After removal of 2 bases from V and 6 bases from J, the junction contained 15 bases not matched to a gene. This CDR3 is built from 18 residues. Germline values: CDR1 LGHDT, CDR2 YNNKEL (reference sequence). The CDR3 sequence: CASSQSESPDRAPGELFF. Written as DNA, the CDR3 is TGTGCCAGCAGCCAAAGTGAGTCCCCCGACAGGGCTCCCGGGGAGCTGTTTTTT.

This clonotype was seen repeatedly, ten times or more. The chain employs TRBV7-7 and TRBJ1-1; D unclear. CDR1 and CDR2 from the germline V gene are SSHAT and FNYEAQ (reference sequence). This CDR3 spans 13 amino acids. Trimming removed 2 bases from V and 0 bases from J, with 4 bases in between. The CDR3 DNA follows: TGTGCCAGCAGCTTAAGCCTGAACACTGAAGCTTTCTTT. It yields the protein CASSLSLNTEAFF.

The chain links TRBV29-1 to TRBJ2-7; the D gene is possibly TRBD2 (5 bases). This CDR3 is 13 amino acids long. Germline V CDR1 and CDR2: SQVTM, ANQGSEA. Trimming removed 2 bases from V and 3 bases from J, with 11 bases in between. The CDR3 here is CSVETPGFYEQYF. The CDR3 coding sequence is TGCAGCGTTGAAACCCCGGGGTTCTACGAGCAGTACTTC.

This clonotype has a handful of counts. The CDR3 protein is CASSSGLGSTDTQYF. CDR3 nucleotide sequence: TGTGCCAGCAGCTCCGGACTCGGAAGCACAGATACGCAGTATTTT. The chain uses TRBV7-6 and TRBJ2-3, with a tentative D call TRBD2 (5 bases). Trimming stripped 4 bases from V and 0 bases from J, with 11 bases between. In germline, CDR1 is SGHVS, CDR2 FNYEAQ. This CDR3 spans 15 amino acids.

This clonotype is classed as medium-sized. The DNA of the CDR3 is TGTGCCAGCAGTGAAGAGAGTTGGCTCTATGGCTACACCTTC. Translated, it gives CASSEESWLYGYTF. The V and J genes are TRBV6-1 and TRBJ1-2; D ambiguous. Germline V gene lookup returns CDR1 MNHNS and CDR2 SASEGT. The CDR3 totals 14 residues. Trimming pared 1 base from V and 4 bases from J, leaving 10 bases between.

In DNA, the CDR3 is TGCGCCAGCAGCGGGAACCTCCGGGAGCTGTTTTTT. It yields the protein CASSGNLRELFF. The chain couples TRBV5-1 to TRBJ2-2; D remains ambiguous. The V end lost 4 bases, the J end lost 9 bases, and 10 bases lay between the germline ends. This CDR3 has 12 amino acids. CDR1 is SGHRS, CDR2 YFSETQ, per germline.

The rearrangement joins TRBV7-9 to TRBJ2-7; D is perhaps TRBD2 (5 bases). The V end was cut by 4 bases, the J end by 7 bases, with 11 bases between. The CDR3 extends over 12 amino acids. Germline CDR1 and CDR2: SEHNR and FQNEAQ (reference sequence). The CDR3 coding sequence is TGTGCCAGCAGCTCCCAGCGGTTAGAGCAGTACTTC. Its protein product is CASSSQRLEQYF.

This clonotype was seen at least ten times. DNA for the CDR3: TGTGCCAGCTCACCCCACTCCTACGAGCAGTACTTC. Translated, it gives CASSPHSYEQYF. The chain employs TRBV18 and TRBJ2-7; D ambiguous. With 3 bases removed from V and 0 bases from J, the gap between germline ends came to 3 bases. The CDR3 is 12 amino acids. Per germline, CDR1 KGHSH and CDR2 LQKENI.

This clonotype was counted between two and nine times. The chain is built from TRBV18 and TRBJ2-5; perhaps TRBD1 as D (7 bases). From germline, CDR1 is KGHSH and CDR2 LQKENI. The V gene lost 8 bases and the J gene lost 4 bases, with 20 bases spanning the gap. The CDR3 loop spans 15 amino acids. The CDR3 is CASSPRQGGGETQYF. DNA of the CDR3: TGTGCCAGCAGCCCGCGACAGGGAGGAGGAGAGACCCAGTACTTC.

The chain couples TRBV19 to TRBJ1-5; perhaps TRBD1 as D (6 bases). V lost 4 bases, J lost 6 bases, and 19 bases lay in between. Germline V gives CDR1 LNHDA, CDR2 SQIVND (reference sequence). This CDR3 has 16 amino acids. Here the CDR3 reads CASSKPGHRGVQPQHF. CDR3 bases: TGTGCCAGTAGTAAGCCGGGACACCGGGGAGTTCAGCCCCAGCATTTT.

The V gene is TRBV5-4, the J gene TRBJ2-7, with D maybe TRBD1 (6 bases). The CDR3 is 12 amino acids. The germline V gene encodes CDR1 SGHNT and CDR2 YYREEE (reference sequence). Trimming took off 3 bases at V and 5 bases at J, with 9 bases between the two ends. The CDR3 DNA is TGTGCCAGCAGCTGGGACATCGACGAGCAGTACTTC. Amino acids: CASSWDIDEQYF.

This chain joins TRBV12-3 or TRBV12-4 and TRBJ1-2; 8 bases fit TRBD1. J lost 8 bases, V lost 5 bases, and 7 bases had no gene match. There are 13 residues in the CDR3. Written as DNA, the CDR3 is TGTGCCAGCAGTCCCCAGGGGGCGCGGGGCTACACCTTC. Protein sequence: CASSPQGARGYTF.

A few counts support this clonotype. The chain uses TRBV6-5 and TRBJ1-1; D remains ambiguous. CDR3 size: 13 residues. V was cut by 5 bases and J by 4 bases, with 11 bases left in between. Germline V gene sequence: CDR1 MNHEY, CDR2 SVGAGI. The CDR3 region has the DNA TGTGCCAGCAGTACGGGGATTCGCACTGAAGCTTTCTTT. It specifies CASSTGIRTEAFF.

In this sample, this clonotype turned up a few times. The chain couples TRBV7-9 to TRBJ2-1; D is unresolved. Germline V gene lookup returns CDR1 SEHNR and CDR2 FQNEAQ (reference sequence). V gave up 7 bases and J gave up 0 bases, with 10 bases separating them. CDR3 length: 14 amino acids. CDR3 protein: CASTGSSSYNEQFF. The CDR3 nucleotides are TGTGCCAGCACTGGGTCTAGCTCCTACAATGAGCAGTTCTTC.

The sample holds a few counts of this clonotype. The CDR3 region has the DNA TGTGCCAGCAGCTTAGTACAGGGAAATGGCTACACCTTC. Protein product: CASSLVQGNGYTF. The chain joins TRBV7-9 to TRBJ1-2; TRBD1 is a possible D gene (6 bases). The germline CDR1 and CDR2 sequences are SEHNR and FQNEAQ (reference sequence). This CDR3 has 13 residues. The V end was cut by 1 base, the J end by 6 bases, with 9 bases between.

V usage is TRBV18 and J usage is TRBJ2-2, with TRBD1 matching over 7 bases. V was pared by 2 bases and J by 4 bases, with 7 bases of the junction left unmatched. The CDR3 has 16 amino acids. The germline gives CDR1 KGHSH, CDR2 LQKENI. This chain's CDR3 is CASSPLGTVSTGELFF. The CDR3, as DNA: TGTGCCAGCTCACCATTGGGGACAGTATCCACCGGGGAGCTGTTTTTT.

The rearrangement joins TRBV7-8 to TRBJ2-4; D possibly corresponds to TRBD1 (6 bases). The V gene lost 1 base and the J gene lost 0 bases, with 25 bases spanning the gap. This CDR3 contains 21 residues. Germline V gene lookup returns CDR1 SGHVS and CDR2 FQNEAQ. CDR3 protein: CASSLDQRGTSTTLAKNIQYF. The CDR3 bases are TGTGCCAGCAGCTTAGATCAGAGGGGGACCTCGACGACCCTAGCCAAAAACATTCAGTACTTC.

This clonotype was seen only a few times. The chain carries TRBV6-6 and TRBJ2-4, with 12 nucleotides matching TRBD2. CDR3 length equals 19 residues. Germline V lookup: CDR1 MNHNY, CDR2 SVGAGI (reference sequence). The ends lost 2 bases at V and 0 bases at J; junction bases unmatched: 8. CDR3 amino acids: CASSYTAPSGRVAKNIQYF. CDR3 sequence (DNA): TGTGCCAGCAGTTACACGGCCCCTAGCGGGAGGGTAGCCAAAAACATTCAGTACTTC.